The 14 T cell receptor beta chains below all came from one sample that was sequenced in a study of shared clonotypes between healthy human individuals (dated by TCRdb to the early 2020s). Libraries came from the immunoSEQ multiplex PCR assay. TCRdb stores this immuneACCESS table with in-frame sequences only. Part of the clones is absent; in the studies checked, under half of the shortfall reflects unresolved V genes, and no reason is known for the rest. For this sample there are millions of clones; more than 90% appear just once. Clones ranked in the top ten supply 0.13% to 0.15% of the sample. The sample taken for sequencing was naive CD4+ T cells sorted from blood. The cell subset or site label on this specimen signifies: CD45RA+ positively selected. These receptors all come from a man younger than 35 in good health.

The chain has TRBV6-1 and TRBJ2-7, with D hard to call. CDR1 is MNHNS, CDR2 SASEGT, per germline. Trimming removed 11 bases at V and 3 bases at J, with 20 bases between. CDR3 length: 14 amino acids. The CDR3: CASGGPPDVYEQYF. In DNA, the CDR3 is TGTGCCTCGGGTGGACCCCCCGACGTCTACGAGCAGTACTTC.

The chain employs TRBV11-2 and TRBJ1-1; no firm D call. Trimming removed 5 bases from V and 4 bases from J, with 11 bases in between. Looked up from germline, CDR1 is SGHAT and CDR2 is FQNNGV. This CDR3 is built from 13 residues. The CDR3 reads CASSLSGFTEAFF. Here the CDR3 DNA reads TGTGCCAGCAGCCTGAGCGGGTTCACTGAAGCTTTCTTT. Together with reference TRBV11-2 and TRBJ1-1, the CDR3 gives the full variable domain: EAGVAQSPRYKIIEKRQSVAFWCNPISGHATLYWYQQILGQGPKLLIQFQNNGVVDDSQLPKDRFSAERLKGVDSTLKIQPAKLEDSAVYLCASSLSGFTEAFFGQGTRLTVV.

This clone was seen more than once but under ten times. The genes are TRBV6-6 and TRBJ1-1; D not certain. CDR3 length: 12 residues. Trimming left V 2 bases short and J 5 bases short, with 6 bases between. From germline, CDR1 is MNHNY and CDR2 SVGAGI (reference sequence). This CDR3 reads CASSYAGTEAFF. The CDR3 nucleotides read TGTGCCAGCAGTTACGCGGGTACTGAAGCTTTCTTT.

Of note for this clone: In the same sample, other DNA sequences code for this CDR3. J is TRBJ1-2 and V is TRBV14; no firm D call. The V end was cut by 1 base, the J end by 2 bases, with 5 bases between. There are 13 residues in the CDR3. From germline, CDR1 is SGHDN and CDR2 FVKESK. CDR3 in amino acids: CASSQGLNYGYTF. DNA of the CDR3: TGTGCCAGCAGCCAAGGGTTAAACTATGGCTACACCTTC.

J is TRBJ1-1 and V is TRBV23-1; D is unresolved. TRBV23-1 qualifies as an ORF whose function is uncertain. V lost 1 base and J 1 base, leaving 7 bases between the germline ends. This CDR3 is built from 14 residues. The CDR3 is CASSQWQKNTEAFF. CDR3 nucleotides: TGCGCCAGCAGTCAATGGCAAAAGAACACTGAAGCTTTCTTT.

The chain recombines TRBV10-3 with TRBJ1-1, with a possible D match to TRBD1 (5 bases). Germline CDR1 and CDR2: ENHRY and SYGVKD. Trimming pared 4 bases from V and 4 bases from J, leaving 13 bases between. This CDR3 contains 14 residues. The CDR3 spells CAISGGSGATEAFF. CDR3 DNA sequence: TGTGCCATCAGTGGAGGAAGCGGGGCCACTGAAGCTTTCTTT.

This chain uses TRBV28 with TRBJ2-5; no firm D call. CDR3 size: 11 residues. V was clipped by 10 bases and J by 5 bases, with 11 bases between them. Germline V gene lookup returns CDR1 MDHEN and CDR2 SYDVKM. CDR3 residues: CAISDQETQYF. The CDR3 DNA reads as TGTGCCATCTCAGATCAGGAGACCCAGTACTTC.

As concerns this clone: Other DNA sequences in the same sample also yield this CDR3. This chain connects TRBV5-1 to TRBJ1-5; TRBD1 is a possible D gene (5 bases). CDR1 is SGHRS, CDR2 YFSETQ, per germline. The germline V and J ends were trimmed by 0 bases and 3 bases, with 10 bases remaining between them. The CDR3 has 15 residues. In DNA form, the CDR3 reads TGCGCCAGCAGCTTGGAGGGACGGATCAATCAGCCCCAGCATTTT. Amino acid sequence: CASSLEGRINQPQHF.

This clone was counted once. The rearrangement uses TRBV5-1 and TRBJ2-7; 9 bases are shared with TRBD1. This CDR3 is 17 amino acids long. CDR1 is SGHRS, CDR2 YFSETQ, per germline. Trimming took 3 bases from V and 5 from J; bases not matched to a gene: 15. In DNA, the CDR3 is TGCGCCAGCAGCTCCTGGACAGGGGTTCGTATAAGCCACGAGCAGTACTTC. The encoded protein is CASSSWTGVRISHEQYF.

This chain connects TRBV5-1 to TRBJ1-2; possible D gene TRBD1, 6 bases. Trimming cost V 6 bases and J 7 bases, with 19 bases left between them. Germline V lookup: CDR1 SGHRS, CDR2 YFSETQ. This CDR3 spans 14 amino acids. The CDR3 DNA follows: TGCGCCAGCAACCCCGAGGGGGTGGCGAGTGGCTACACCTTC. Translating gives CASNPEGVASGYTF.

Written as DNA, the CDR3 is TGTGCCAGCAGTATATTTTACAGTTCCCTTAATGAAAAACTGTTTTTT. It specifies CASSIFYSSLNEKLFF. V is TRBV28 and J is TRBJ1-4; D not resolved. The CDR3 length is 16 residues. The V end was cut by 5 bases, the J end by 4 bases, with 17 bases between. Germline CDR1 is MDHEN and CDR2 is SYDVKM.

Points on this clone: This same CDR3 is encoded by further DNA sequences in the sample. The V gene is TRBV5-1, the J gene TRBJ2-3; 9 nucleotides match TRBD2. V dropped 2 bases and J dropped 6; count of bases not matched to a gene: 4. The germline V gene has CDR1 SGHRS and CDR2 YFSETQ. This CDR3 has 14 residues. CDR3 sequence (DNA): TGCGCCAGCAGCTTAAGGCTAGCGGGGGATACGCAGTATTTT. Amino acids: CASSLRLAGDTQYF.

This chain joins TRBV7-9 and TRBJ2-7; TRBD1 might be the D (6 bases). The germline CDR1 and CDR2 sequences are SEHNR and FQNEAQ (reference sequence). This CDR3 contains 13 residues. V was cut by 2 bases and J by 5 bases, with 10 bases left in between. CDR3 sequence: CASSLTRGNEQYF. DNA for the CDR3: TGTGCCAGCAGCTTAACCAGGGGAAACGAGCAGTACTTC.

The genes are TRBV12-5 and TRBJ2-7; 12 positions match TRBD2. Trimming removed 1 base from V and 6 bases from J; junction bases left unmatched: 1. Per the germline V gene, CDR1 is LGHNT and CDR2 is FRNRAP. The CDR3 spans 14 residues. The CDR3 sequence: CASGLGLAGVEQYF. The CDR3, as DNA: TGTGCTAGTGGTTTGGGACTAGCGGGAGTCGAGCAGTACTTC.